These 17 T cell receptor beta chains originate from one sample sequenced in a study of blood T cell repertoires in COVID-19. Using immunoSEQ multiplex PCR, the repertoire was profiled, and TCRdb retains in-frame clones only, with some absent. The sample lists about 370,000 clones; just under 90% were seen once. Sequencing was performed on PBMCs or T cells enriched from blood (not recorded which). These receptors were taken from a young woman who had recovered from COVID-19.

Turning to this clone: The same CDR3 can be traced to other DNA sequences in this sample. The CDR3 region has the DNA TGCGCCAGCAGCCAAGATAGGCAGGCGGGCTACACCTTC. Its translation is CASSQDRQAGYTF. V gene TRBV4-3 combines with J gene TRBJ1-2; D gene ambiguous. The germline CDR1 and CDR2 sequences are LGHNA and YSLEER. The CDR3 consists of 13 residues. Trimming took 0 bases from V and 8 from J, leaving 10 bases between them.

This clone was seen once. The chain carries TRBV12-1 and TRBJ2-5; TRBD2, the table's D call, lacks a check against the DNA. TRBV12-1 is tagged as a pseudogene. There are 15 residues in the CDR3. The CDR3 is CASSSRIAGEETQYF. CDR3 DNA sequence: TGTGCCAGCAGCTCCCGAATAGCGGGAGAAGAGACCCAGTACTTC.

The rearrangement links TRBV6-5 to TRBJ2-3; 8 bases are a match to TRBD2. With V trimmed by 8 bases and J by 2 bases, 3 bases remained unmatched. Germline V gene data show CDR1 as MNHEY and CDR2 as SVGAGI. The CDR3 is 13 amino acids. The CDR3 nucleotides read TGTGCCAGCCGTAGCGGGGACACAGATACGCAGTATTTT. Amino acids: CASRSGDTDTQYF.

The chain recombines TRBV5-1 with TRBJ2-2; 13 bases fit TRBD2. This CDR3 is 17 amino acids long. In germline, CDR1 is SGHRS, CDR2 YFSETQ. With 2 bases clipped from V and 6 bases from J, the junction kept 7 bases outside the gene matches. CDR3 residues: CASSFTSGGALAGELFF. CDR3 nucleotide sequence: TGCGCCAGCAGCTTTACTAGCGGGGGGGCCCTCGCCGGGGAGCTGTTTTTT.

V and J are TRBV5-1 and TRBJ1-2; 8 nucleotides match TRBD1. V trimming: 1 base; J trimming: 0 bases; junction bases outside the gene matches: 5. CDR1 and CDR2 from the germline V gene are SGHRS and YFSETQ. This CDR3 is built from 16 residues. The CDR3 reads CASSLRDRGANYGYTF. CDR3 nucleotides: TGCGCCAGCAGCTTGCGCGACAGGGGAGCTAACTATGGCTACACCTTC.

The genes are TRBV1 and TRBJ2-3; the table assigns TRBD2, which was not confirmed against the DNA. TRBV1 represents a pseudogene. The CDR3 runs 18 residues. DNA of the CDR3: TGCACCAGCAGCCAAGATTCCCGACTAGCGGCTAGCACAGATACGCAGTATTTT. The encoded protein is CTSSQDSRLAASTDTQYF.

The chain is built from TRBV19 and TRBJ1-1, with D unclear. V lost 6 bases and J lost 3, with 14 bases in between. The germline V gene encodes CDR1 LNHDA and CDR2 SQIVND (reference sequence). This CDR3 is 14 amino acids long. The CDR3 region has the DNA TGTGCCAGTAGAGGGCCGCGGGTCGACACTGAAGCTTTCTTT. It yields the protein CASRGPRVDTEAFF.

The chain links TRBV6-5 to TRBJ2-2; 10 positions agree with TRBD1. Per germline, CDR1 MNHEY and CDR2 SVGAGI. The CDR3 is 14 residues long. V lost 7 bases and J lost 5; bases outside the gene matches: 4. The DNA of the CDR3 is TGTGCCAGCAAATGGGACAGGGGAACCGGGGAGCTGTTTTTT. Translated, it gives CASKWDRGTGELFF.

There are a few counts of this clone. CDR3 loop: CASSAYDGLAGVEQYF. The CDR3 nucleotides read TGTGCCAGCAGCGCTTACGACGGACTAGCGGGAGTCGAGCAGTACTTC. The rearrangement links TRBV11-2 to TRBJ2-7; 13 bases are a match to TRBD2. Per the germline V gene, CDR1 is SGHAT and CDR2 is FQNNGV. J gave up 6 bases and V 5 bases, and 10 bases lay outside the gene matches. CDR3 size: 16 residues.

In DNA form, the CDR3 reads TGTGCCAGCAGCTTGAGGCCGGGTCAGCCCCAGCATTTT. Translation: CASSLRPGQPQHF. This chain uses TRBV5-4 with TRBJ1-5; D unresolved. The CDR3 contains 13 residues. V gave up 1 base and J gave up 6 bases, with 8 bases separating them. The germline V gene has CDR1 SGHNT and CDR2 YYREEE (reference sequence).

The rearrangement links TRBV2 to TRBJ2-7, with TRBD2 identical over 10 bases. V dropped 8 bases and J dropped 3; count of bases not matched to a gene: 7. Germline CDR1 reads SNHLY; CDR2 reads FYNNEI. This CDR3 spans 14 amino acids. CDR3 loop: CASQDGLADYEQYF. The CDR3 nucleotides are TGTGCCAGCCAGGATGGACTAGCGGACTACGAGCAGTACTTC.

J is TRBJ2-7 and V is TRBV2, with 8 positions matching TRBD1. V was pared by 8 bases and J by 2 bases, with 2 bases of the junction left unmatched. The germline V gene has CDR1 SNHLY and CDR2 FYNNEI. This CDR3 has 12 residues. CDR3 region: CASRQGTYEQYF. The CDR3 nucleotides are TGTGCCAGCCGACAGGGGACCTACGAGCAGTACTTC. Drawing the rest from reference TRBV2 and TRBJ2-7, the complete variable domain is EPEVTQTPSHQVTQMGQEVILRCVPISNHLYFYWYRQILGQKVEFLVSFYNNEISEKSEIFDDQFSVERPDGSNFTLKIRSTKLEDSAMYFCASRQGTYEQYFGPGTRLTVT.

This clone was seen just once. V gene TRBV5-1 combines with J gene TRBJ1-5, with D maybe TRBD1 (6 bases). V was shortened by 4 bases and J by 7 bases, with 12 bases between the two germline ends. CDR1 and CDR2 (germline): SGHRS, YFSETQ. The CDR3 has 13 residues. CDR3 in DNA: TGCGCCAGCAGCCCCGAAGGGGGACAGCCCCAGCATTTT. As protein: CASSPEGGQPQHF.

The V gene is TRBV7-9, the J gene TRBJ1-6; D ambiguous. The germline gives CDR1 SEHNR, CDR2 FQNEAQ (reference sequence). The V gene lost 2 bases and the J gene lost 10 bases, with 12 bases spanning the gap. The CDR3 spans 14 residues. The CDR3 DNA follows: TGTGCCAGCAGCTTAACCGGCCCGGGATCACCCCTCCACTTT. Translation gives CASSLTGPGSPLHF.

The CDR3 is CASRALFTGELFF. The DNA of the CDR3 is TGTGCCAGCAGGGCTCTGTTCACCGGGGAGCTGTTTTTT. The rearrangement joins TRBV13 to TRBJ2-2, with D hard to call. Trimming left V 6 bases short and J 4 bases short, with 9 bases between. There are 13 residues in the CDR3. The V gene's germline CDR1 is PRHDT and CDR2 FYEKMQ (reference sequence).

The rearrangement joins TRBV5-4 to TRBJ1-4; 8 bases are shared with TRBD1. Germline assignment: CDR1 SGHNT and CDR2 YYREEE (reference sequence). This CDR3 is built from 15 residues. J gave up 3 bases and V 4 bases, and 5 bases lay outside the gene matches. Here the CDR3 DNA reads TGTGCCAGCAGCCCAGGGGGCGAGTCTAATGAAAAACTGTTTTTT. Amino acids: CASSPGGESNEKLFF.

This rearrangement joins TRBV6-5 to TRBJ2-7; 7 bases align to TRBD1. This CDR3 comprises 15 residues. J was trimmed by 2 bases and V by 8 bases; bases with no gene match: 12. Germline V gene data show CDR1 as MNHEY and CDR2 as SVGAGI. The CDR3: CASLNPGQVPYEQYF. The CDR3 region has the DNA TGTGCCAGCCTTAACCCCGGACAGGTCCCCTACGAGCAGTACTTC.